This T cell receptor (beta chain) came from a study of cytomegalovirus exposure and HLA in healthy donors. Broader study findings: At a 0.05 false discovery rate, a later analysis found 18,000 or so TCR beta sequences to be associated with HLA alleles. The likely origin of a cluster of highly shared sequence variants was a sequencing artifact.

Worth noting for this clone: What it binds is not known.

PCR amplification relied on 60 Vbeta primers (plus 13 Jbeta primers). Libraries were prepared by immunoSEQ multiplex PCR; TCRdb keeps only in-frame clonotypes and omits some of them. The sample yields 100,000 to 150,000 clones, around four fifths seen once. Nominal health characterized the donors when sampled, though unrecorded immune exposures were likely. Trimming took off 0 bases at V and 5 bases at J, with 13 bases between the two ends. Germline loops: CDR1 SGDLS, CDR2 YYNGEE. The CDR3 has 15 residues. This chain links TRBV9 with TRBJ2-3, with D perhaps matching TRBD2 (5 bases). What was sequenced was PBMCs. This clonotype originated in a boy younger than 18 in good health and CMV-seronegative. CDR3 sequence reads: CASSVASPLGDTQYF. DNA for the CDR3: TGTGCCAGCAGCGTAGCTAGCCCCCTAGGAGATACGCAGTATTTT.